Included here is one T cell receptor beta chain sequence, with context. No antigen is known for it. No base-level quality is on record; no much larger clone is a single base apart. The data originate from a study of identical twins (dated by TCRdb to the mid-2010s). Regarding the research as a whole: The study deep-sequenced TCR alpha and beta repertoires from monozygotic twins, unrelated adults of various ages and cord blood to test whether fetal clonotypes persist. Replicate twin experiments were performed at different times using different library preparation protocols to rule out contamination. What the research found in general, with its limitations: In beta out-of-frame sequences, excess twin sharing was weaker, because having fewer shared sequences lowered the signal-to-noise ratio. Abundant cord blood beta clonotypes carried fewer insertions; young adult naive repertoires showed a weaker similar trend, while memory repertoires showed none. In monozygotic twins, out-of-frame TCR alpha sharing was systematically underestimated by recombination models, although the models agreed with sharing between unrelated individuals. Zero-insertion analyses could be partly confounded by invariant T cells such as MAIT and iNKT, although diverse VJ usage argued against such confounding for most clonotypes. Because the same donors could not be followed over many years, the conclusions relied on cross-sectional statistical analysis. Compared with coincidental sharing between unrelated individuals, out-of-frame TCR alpha sequences shared between twins had an excess of sequences with low generation probability.

At the junction V is shortened by 1 base and J by 1 base; bases outside the gene matches: 2. CDR1 and CDR2, looked up from the germline V gene (reference sequence), are DFQATT and SNEGSKA. The CDR3 sequence holds 15 residues, the cysteine and phenylalanine included. The entry retains the CDR3 DNA only, 45 bases that are in frame from base 1. Only healthy Caucasian donors were included. Three pairs of female monozygotic twins, all aged 18 to 29 years, were included in the twin cohort. RNA for TCR libraries was isolated from peripheral blood mononuclear cells. The library was obtained by 5' RACE. The listed sequencing device is Illumina HiSeq 2000. Template switching added a universal primer binding site, and the final cDNA carried a unique molecular identifier that allowed TCR cDNA molecules to be counted accurately. Specific primers in the conserved constant-segment region were used to synthesize first-strand cDNA for TCR alpha and beta chains. To control for contamination, each cDNA library was double barcoded with a SMART-Mk sample barcode plus Illumina barcodes. TruSeq adapter sequences along with Illumina sample barcodes were introduced in two successive PCR steps. The TCR alpha and beta cDNA libraries were sequenced on the Illumina HiSeq platform using custom primers. The study's own analysis went as follows. Unique molecular identifiers were extracted from raw reads with MiGEC, and CDR3 positions were determined with MiXCR. Recombination models were inferred per individual with the repgenHMM and IGoR tools using an EM algorithm. The tcR package in R was used for shared clonotype analysis, with sharing normalized by the product of cloneset sizes. Out-of-frame nonproductive sequences were analyzed to study raw recombination free of thymic and clonal selection effects. Using fastp at Q25 and MiXCR, TCRdb reprocessed the public reads and kept productive beta chains. One record per CDR3 amino acid sequence lists the most common genes and DNA. These V and J calls derive from TCRdb rather than the authors' analysis. Present in this sample are some 600,000 distinct CDR3 sequences, around 7.5% of which were seen just once. The ten largest clones capture less than 2% of the sample.

Separately, the same data were catalogued under a study of yellow fever vaccine responses in identical twins. From the second report: The authors reported that the T cell response to vaccination in identical twins appeared partly convergent and partly personalized. In identical twins, the study followed T cell clones that responded to the vaccine with precision.

This sequence uses TRBV20-1 and TRBJ2-2; 8 of the junction bases match TRBD1. The sequence derives from a woman aged 18-30 years in good health. Material: PBMCs. The DNA reads as follows: TGCAGTGCTAGAGGTGGGACAGGGAACACCGGGGAGCTGTTTTTT. This encodes CSARGGTGNTGELFF.